The rows below give T cell receptor beta chains drawn from one sample of a study of blood T cell repertoires in COVID-19. Assay: immunoSEQ multiplex PCR; the TCRdb copy retains only in-frame clones and omits some. The sample holds 390,000 or so clones, around 90% seen once. The specimen was peripheral blood. The source is a woman aged 25 to 39 with COVID-19, enrolled during active disease. Each CDR3 is given with its conserved first and last residue. D genes are given only for firm matches.

cdr3_aa	d_call	v_call	j_call
CASEADRGEVGGYTF	TRBD1	TRBV28	TRBJ1-2
CASSYGTVGSNQPQHF	TRBD1	TRBV7-9	TRBJ1-5
CASSVDAQGNTIYF	.	TRBV9	TRBJ1-3
CASSFRPGQGDEQYF	TRBD1	TRBV7-2	TRBJ2-7
CASSLGGDPNTGYTF	.	TRBV5-1	TRBJ1-2
CASSALGGGTDTQYF	.	TRBV25-1	TRBJ2-3
CASSPWTGTDYGYTF	TRBD1	TRBV27	TRBJ1-2
CASNLYGGQETQYF	TRBD2	TRBV10-2	TRBJ2-5
CASSGTAYGYTF	.	TRBV6-2/TRBV6-3	TRBJ1-2
CASSEAGPLTTEAFF	.	TRBV2	TRBJ1-1
CASSLGTRRGETQYF	.	TRBV7-6	TRBJ2-5
CASSGSGYSTDTQYF	TRBD2	TRBV9	TRBJ2-3
CASSRTGPPLYEQYF	TRBD1	TRBV6-5	TRBJ2-7
CASSLLSGEKLFF	.	TRBV28	TRBJ1-4
CASWQGGNQPQHF	.	TRBV3-1/TRBV3-2	TRBJ1-5
CASRLARLVSYNEQFF	.	TRBV12-2	TRBJ2-1
CASSQGGHRDRVISAFF	TRBD1	TRBV14	TRBJ1-1
CASSFGLAAYNEQFF	TRBD2	TRBV27	TRBJ2-1
CASSLRVERYEQYF	.	TRBV5-1	TRBJ2-7
CASSSDTGNIYGYTF	.	TRBV5-1	TRBJ1-2
CASSFAGGVVDTQYF	TRBD1	TRBV27	TRBJ2-3
CASRRTTGGLGEQYF	TRBD1	TRBV6-5	TRBJ2-7
CASSPLGSAGTGYEQYF	TRBD1	TRBV27	TRBJ2-7
CASSKEVAGGRNEQFF	.	TRBV21-1	TRBJ2-1
CASSLGGFEAFF	.	TRBV5-1	TRBJ1-1
CASSLAARASGGPQETQYF	TRBD2	TRBV5-1	TRBJ2-5